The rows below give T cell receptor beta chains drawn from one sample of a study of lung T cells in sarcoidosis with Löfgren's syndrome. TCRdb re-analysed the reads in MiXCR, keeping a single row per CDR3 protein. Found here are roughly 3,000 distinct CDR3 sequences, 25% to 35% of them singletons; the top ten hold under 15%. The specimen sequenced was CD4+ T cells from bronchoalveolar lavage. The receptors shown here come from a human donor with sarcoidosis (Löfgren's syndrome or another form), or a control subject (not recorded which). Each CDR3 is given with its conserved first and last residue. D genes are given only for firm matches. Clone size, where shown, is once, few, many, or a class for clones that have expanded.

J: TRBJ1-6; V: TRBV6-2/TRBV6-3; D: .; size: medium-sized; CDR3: CASRSTGLGVRNSPLHF; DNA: TGTGCCAGCAGATCTACTGGACTTGGGGTGAGGAATTCACCCCTCCACTTT
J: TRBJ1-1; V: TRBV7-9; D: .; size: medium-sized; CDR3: CASSSIGVAAEAFF; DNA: TGTGCCAGCAGCTCAATCGGGGTGGCAGCTGAAGCTTTCTTT
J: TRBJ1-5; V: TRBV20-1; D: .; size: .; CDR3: CSTRVHSNQPQHF; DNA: TGCAGTACTAGAGTTCACAGCAATCAGCCCCAGCATTTT
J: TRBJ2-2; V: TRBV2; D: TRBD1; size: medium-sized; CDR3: CASRGQPRAGELFF; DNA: TGTGCCAGCAGGGGACAGCCCCGAGCCGGGGAGCTGTTTTTT
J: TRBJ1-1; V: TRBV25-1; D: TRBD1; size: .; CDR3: CANSQPGQGNTEAFF; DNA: TGTGCCAATAGCCAACCGGGACAGGGGAACACTGAAGCTTTCTTT
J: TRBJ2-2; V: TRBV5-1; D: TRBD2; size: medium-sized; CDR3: CASSLASGTNTGELFF; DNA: TGCGCCAGCAGCTTGGCTAGCGGGACGAACACCGGGGAGCTGTTTTTT
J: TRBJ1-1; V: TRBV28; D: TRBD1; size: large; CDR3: CASSLPTGGIAEAFF; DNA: TGTGCCAGCAGTTTACCTACAGGGGGAATAGCTGAAGCTTTCTTT
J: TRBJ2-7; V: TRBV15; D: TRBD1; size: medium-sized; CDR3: CATSRETGGSYEQYF; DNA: TGTGCCACCAGCAGGGAAACAGGGGGCTCCTACGAGCAGTACTTC
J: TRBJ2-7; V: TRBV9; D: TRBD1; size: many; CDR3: CASSGAPGTAYEQYF; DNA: TGTGCCAGCAGCGGAGCCCCCGGGACAGCCTACGAGCAGTACTTC
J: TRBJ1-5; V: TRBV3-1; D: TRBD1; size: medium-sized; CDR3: CASSPLGGEGQPQHF; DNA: TGTGCCAGCAGCCCCCTAGGGGGCGAGGGACAGCCCCAGCATTTT
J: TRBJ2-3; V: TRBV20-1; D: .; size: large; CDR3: CSASFRNTQYF; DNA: TGCAGTGCTAGTTTCAGAAATACGCAGTATTTT
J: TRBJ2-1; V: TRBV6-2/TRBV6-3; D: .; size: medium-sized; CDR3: CASSYPHNEQFF; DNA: TGTGCCAGCAGTTACCCCCACAATGAGCAGTTCTTC
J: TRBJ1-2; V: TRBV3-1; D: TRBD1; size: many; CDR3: CASSTGTAYGYTF; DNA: TGTGCCAGCAGTACCGGGACAGCCTATGGCTACACCTTC
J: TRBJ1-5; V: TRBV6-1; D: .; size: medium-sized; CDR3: CASSTQNSNQPQHF; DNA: TGTGCCAGCAGTACGCAAAATAGCAATCAGCCCCAGCATTTT
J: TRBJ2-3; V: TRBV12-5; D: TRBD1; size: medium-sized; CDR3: CASGLDRGADTQYF; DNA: TGTGCTAGTGGTTTGGACAGGGGCGCAGATACGCAGTATTTT
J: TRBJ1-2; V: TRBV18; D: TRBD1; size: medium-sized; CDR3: CASSPTGQDYGYTF; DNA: TGTGCCAGCTCACCAACGGGACAGGACTATGGCTACACCTTC
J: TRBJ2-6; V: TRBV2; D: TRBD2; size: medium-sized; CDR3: CASRPGLGSGANVLTF; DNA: TGTGCCAGCAGACCGGGACTAGGCTCTGGGGCCAACGTCCTGACTTTC
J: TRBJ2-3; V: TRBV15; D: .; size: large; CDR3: CATSRDNPDTQYF; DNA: TGTGCCACCAGCAGAGATAACCCCGATACGCAGTATTTT
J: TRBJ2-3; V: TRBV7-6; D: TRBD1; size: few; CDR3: CASSPSPGGTTDTQYF; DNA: TGTGCCAGCAGCCCATCACCAGGGGGAACAACAGATACGCAGTATTTT
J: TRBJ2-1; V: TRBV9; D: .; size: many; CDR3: CASSVDAASTYNEQFF; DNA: TGTGCCAGCAGCGTAGATGCGGCTAGCACCTACAATGAGCAGTTCTTC
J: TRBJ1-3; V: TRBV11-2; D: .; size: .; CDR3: CASSFGGQGSTIYF; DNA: TGTGCCAGCAGCTTTGGGGGTCAAGGAAGCACCATATATTTT
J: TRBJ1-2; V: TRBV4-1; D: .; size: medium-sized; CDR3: CASSQGSLGGNGYTF; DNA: TGCGCCAGCAGCCAAGGCTCCCTTGGTGGCAATGGCTACACCTTC
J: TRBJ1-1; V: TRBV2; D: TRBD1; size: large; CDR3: CASSGQGRLGAFF; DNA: TGTGCCAGCAGTGGACAGGGACGATTAGGAGCTTTCTTT
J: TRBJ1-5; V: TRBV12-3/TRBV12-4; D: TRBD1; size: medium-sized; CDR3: CASSSAGTGYQPQHF; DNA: TGTGCCAGCAGTTCAGCCGGGACAGGGTATCAGCCCCAGCATTTT
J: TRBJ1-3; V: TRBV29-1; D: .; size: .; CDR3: CSVVLFPPEGNTIYF; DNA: TGCAGCGTTGTATTATTCCCTCCAGAAGGAAACACCATATATTTT
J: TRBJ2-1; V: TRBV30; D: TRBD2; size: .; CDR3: CAWKRLAGGYNEQFF; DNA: TGTGCCTGGAAGAGACTAGCGGGGGGCTACAATGAGCAGTTCTTC
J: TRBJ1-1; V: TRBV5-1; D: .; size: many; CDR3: CASSQTDGNPEAFF; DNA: TGCGCCAGCAGCCAGACGGACGGAAACCCTGAAGCTTTCTTT
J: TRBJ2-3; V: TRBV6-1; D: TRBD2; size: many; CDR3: CASRVAGDTSSTDTQYF; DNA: TGTGCCAGCAGGGTAGCGGGGGATACCTCTAGCACAGATACGCAGTATTTT
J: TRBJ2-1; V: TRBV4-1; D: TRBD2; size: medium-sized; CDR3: CASSPPGTSGGGEQFF; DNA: TGCGCCAGCAGCCCACCCGGGACTAGCGGAGGGGGTGAGCAGTTCTTC
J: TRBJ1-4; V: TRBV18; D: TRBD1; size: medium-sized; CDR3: CASSARGQEKLFF; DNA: TGTGCCAGCTCTGCCAGGGGGCAAGAAAAACTGTTTTTT
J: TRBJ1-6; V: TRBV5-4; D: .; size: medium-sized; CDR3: CASSLDWDNSPLHF; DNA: TGTGCCAGCAGCTTGGATTGGGATAATTCACCCCTCCACTTT
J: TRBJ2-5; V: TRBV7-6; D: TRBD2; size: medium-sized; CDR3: CASGHGGAGAQYF; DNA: TGTGCCAGCGGACACGGGGGGGCCGGGGCCCAGTACTTC
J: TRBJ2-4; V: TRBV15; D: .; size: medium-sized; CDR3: CATSRDDSGSKNIQYF; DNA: TGTGCCACCAGCAGAGATGATTCGGGGTCCAAAAACATTCAGTACTTC
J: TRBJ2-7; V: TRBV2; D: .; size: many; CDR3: CASSEQGKGEQYF; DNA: TGTGCCAGCAGTGAACAGGGAAAGGGCGAGCAGTACTTC
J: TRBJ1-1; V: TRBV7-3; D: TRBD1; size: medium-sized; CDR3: CASALRGDRGNGNTEAFF; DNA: TGTGCCAGCGCCCTCCGAGGGGACAGGGGAAATGGAAACACTGAAGCTTTCTTT
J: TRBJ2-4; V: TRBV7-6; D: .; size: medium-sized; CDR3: CASSLGGSDIQYF; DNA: TGTGCCAGCAGCTTAGGTGGCAGCGACATTCAGTACTTC
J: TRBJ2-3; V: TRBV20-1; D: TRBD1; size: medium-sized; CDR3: CSAREGQVDDTQYF; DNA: TGCAGTGCTAGAGAGGGACAGGTAGACGATACGCAGTATTTT
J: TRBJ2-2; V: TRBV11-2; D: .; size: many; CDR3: CASSSRPGQNTGELFF; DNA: TGTGCCAGCAGCTCTAGGCCGGGACAGAACACCGGGGAGCTGTTTTTT
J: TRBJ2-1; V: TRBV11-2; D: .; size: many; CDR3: CASSQGHANEQFF; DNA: TGTGCCAGCAGCCAAGGGCACGCGAATGAGCAGTTCTTC
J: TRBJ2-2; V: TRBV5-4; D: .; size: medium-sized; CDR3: CASSFFNTGELFF; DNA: TGTGCCAGCAGCTTCTTTAACACCGGGGAGCTGTTTTTT
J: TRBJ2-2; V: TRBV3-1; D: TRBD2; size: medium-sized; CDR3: CASSQAGGTGELFF; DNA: TGTGCCAGCAGCCAGGCGGGAGGCACCGGGGAGCTGTTTTTT
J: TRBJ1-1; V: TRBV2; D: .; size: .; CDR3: CASSGAVGSTEALF; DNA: TGTGCCAGCAGTGGGGCAGTCGGGAGCACTGAAGCTCTCTTT
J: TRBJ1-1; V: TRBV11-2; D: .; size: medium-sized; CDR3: CASSIRYGDTEAFF; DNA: TGTGCCAGCAGCATTAGATATGGCGACACTGAAGCTTTCTTT
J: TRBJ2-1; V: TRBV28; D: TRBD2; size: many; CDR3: CASTGTSGGAWFF; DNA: TGTGCCAGTACCGGGACTAGCGGGGGGGCCTGGTTCTTC
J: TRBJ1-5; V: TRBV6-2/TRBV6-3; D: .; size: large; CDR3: CASSPRGLEPQHF; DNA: TGTGCCAGCAGCCCCCGGGGGTTGGAGCCCCAGCATTTT
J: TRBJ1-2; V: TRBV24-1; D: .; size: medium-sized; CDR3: CATSEGANYGYTF; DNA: TGTGCCACCAGTGAAGGAGCGAACTATGGCTACACCTTC
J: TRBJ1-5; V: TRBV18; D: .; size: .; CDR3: CASSPPGGSGNQPQHF; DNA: TGTGCCAGCTCACCGCCCGGAGGGTCGGGCAATCAGCCCCAGCATTTT
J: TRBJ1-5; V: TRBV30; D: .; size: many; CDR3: CAWSSFQVVNQPQHF; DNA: TGTGCCTGGAGTTCTTTCCAGGTAGTTAATCAGCCCCAGCATTTT
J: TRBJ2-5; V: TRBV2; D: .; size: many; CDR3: CASSGTGQETQYF; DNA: TGTGCCAGCAGTGGAACAGGGCAAGAGACCCAGTACTTC
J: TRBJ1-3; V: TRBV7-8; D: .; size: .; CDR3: CAGSLVSGSSGNTIYF; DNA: TGTGCCGGCAGCTTAGTTTCAGGGAGCTCTGGAAACACCATATATTTT
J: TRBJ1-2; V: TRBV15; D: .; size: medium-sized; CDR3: CATSRDLGGYTF; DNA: TGTGCCACCAGCAGAGATCTTGGGGGCTACACCTTC